A selection of T cell receptor beta chains follows, all from one sample in a study of blood T cell repertoires in COVID-19. The repertoire was sequenced with immunoSEQ multiplex PCR; TCRdb's copy has only in-frame clones and lacks some. The sample gives under 250,000 clones, roughly four fifths of which show up once; around 8.9% is in the top ten. Sequencing was done on a sample of peripheral blood. The receptors were gathered from a man older than 75 with acute or convalescent COVID-19. Both conserved end residues are part of each CDR3. The order of the fields is V gene, clone size, J gene, D gene, CDR3 protein, CDR3 DNA. D genes are given only for firm matches. Expanded clones get a size class; other rows say once, few or many, or leave the size out.

TRBV7-8	.	TRBJ1-2	.	CASSLYGTLGRVGYTF	TGTGCCAGCAGCTTATATGGGACTCTGGGTAGGGTTGGCTACACCTTC
TRBV2	.	TRBJ1-4	.	CASSDSGQSNEKLFF	TGTGCCAGCAGTGATTCTGGACAGAGTAATGAAAAACTGTTTTTT
TRBV6-5	.	TRBJ1-1	.	CASSPKGSAHTEAFF	TGTGCCAGCAGTCCTAAAGGGAGTGCCCACACTGAAGCTTTCTTT
TRBV12-5	few	TRBJ2-7	TRBD2	CASGLVLRGLADHSSYEQYF	TGTGCTAGTGGTTTGGTACTGAGGGGACTAGCGGACCATAGCTCCTACGAGCAGTACTTC
TRBV5-1	.	TRBJ1-4	TRBD1	CASTQGAPNEKLFF	TGCGCCAGCACCCAGGGGGCGCCTAATGAAAAACTGTTTTTT
TRBV6-6	once	TRBJ1-1	TRBD1	CASSYRRGRSDTEAFF	TGTGCCAGCAGTTACAGGAGGGGGCGATCGGACACTGAAGCTTTCTTT
TRBV5-4	.	TRBJ1-2	.	CASSLQGIDGYTF	TGTGCCAGCAGCTTGCAGGGAATCGATGGCTACACCTTC
TRBV7-8	.	TRBJ2-1	TRBD2	CASSRLAGSPHEQFF	TGTGCCAGCAGCCGACTAGCGGGAAGCCCCCATGAGCAGTTCTTC
TRBV5-6	once	TRBJ2-5	.	CASSPVSGETQYF	TGTGCCAGCAGCCCCGTCTCAGGAGAGACCCAGTACTTC
TRBV18	.	TRBJ2-3	TRBD2	CASSPPNPGLAPFSTDTQYF	TGTGCCAGCTCACCGCCTAATCCGGGACTAGCCCCTTTTAGCACAGATACGCAGTATTTT
TRBV2	once	TRBJ2-3	TRBD2	CASSAISGTSAPDTQYF	TGTGCCAGCAGTGCTATTTCCGGGACTAGTGCCCCAGATACGCAGTATTTT
TRBV5-1	.	TRBJ1-2	.	CASSLAPGANYGYTF	TGCGCCAGCAGCTTGGCCCCCGGTGCTAACTATGGCTACACCTTC
TRBV6-6	.	TRBJ1-2	.	CASTLEGGIRGYTF	TGTGCCAGCACTCTCGAGGGGGGGATTCGTGGCTACACCTTC
TRBV6-1	few	TRBJ1-2	.	CASSEADYTF	TGTGCCAGCAGTGAGGCTGACTACACCTTC
TRBV27	once	TRBJ2-7	TRBD1	CASSLATGGGEQYF	TGTGCCAGCAGTTTGGCTACAGGGGGCGGGGAGCAGTACTTC
TRBV9	.	TRBJ2-2	.	CASSKGSPSHGELFF	TGTGCCAGCAGTAAGGGCAGCCCTAGCCACGGGGAGCTGTTTTTT
TRBV2	.	TRBJ1-5	.	CASSDRAEQPQHF	TGTGCCAGCAGTGACAGGGCCGAGCAGCCCCAGCATTTT
TRBV6-5	.	TRBJ2-3	.	CASKRATSTDTQYF	TGTGCCAGCAAGAGGGCTACTAGCACAGATACGCAGTATTTT
TRBV5-1	.	TRBJ2-2	.	CASNVPGDTGELFF	TGCGCCAGCAACGTACCAGGGGACACCGGGGAGCTGTTTTTT
TRBV5-1	.	TRBJ2-1	.	CASSLLLSTSLDEQFF	TGCGCCAGCAGCCTATTATTGTCTACTAGTTTAGATGAGCAGTTCTTC
TRBV6-5	.	TRBJ1-6	.	CASRTGTENSPLHF	TGTGCCAGCAGGACGGGAACAGAAAATTCACCCCTCCACTTT
TRBV18	few	TRBJ2-2	TRBD2	CASSPTSGSRTGELFF	TGTGCCAGCTCACCCACTAGCGGGAGTCGCACCGGGGAGCTGTTTTTT
TRBV19	.	TRBJ2-1	TRBD1	CASSLRGPRTSSYNEQFF	TGTGCCAGTAGTCTCAGGGGGCCGCGGACAAGCTCCTACAATGAGCAGTTCTTC
TRBV19	.	TRBJ1-2	TRBD1	CASSSGQGVYGYTF	TGTGCCAGTAGTTCCGGACAGGGCGTCTATGGCTACACCTTC
TRBV5-6	.	TRBJ1-2	.	CASSLRVNTNYGYTF	TGTGCCAGCAGCTTGCGGGTAAACACTAACTATGGCTACACCTTC
TRBV5-1	.	TRBJ1-2	.	CASSLAGSPGENYGYTF	TGCGCCAGCAGCTTGGCGGGGTCGCCAGGGGAGAACTATGGCTACACCTTC
TRBV28	.	TRBJ2-7	.	CASMIDRSEQYF	TGTGCCAGCATGATCGACAGGTCCGAGCAGTACTTC
TRBV5-8	.	TRBJ2-1	.	CASSFRGGPYNEQFF	TGTGCCAGCAGCTTTAGGGGGGGCCCCTACAATGAGCAGTTCTTC
TRBV5-1	.	TRBJ1-3	.	CASSLPLSSGNTIYF	TGCGCCAGCAGCCTTCCACTAAGCTCTGGAAACACCATATATTTT
TRBV5-8	.	TRBJ2-7	.	CASSFNYEQYF	TGTGCCAGCAGCTTCAATTACGAGCAGTACTTC